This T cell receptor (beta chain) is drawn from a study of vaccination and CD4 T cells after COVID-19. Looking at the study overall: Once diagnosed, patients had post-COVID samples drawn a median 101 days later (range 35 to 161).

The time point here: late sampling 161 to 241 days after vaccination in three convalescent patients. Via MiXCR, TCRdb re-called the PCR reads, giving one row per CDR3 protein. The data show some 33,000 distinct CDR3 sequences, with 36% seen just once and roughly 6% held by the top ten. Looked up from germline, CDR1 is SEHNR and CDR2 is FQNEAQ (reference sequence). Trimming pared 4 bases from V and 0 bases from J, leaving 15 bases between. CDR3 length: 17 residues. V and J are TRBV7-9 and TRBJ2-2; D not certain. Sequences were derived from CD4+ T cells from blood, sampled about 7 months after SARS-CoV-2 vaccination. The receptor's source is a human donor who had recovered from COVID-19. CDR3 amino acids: CASSSPLSGTNTGELFF. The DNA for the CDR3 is TGTGCCAGCAGCTCACCCCTGTCGGGTACGAACACCGGGGAGCTGTTTTTT.